What follows describes a single T cell receptor beta chain. The sample belongs to a study of control samples from healthy donors and cancer patients. The CDR3 sequence is 16 residues long. Trimming removed 1 base at V and 0 bases at J, with 12 bases between. Germline assignment: CDR1 LNHNV and CDR2 YYDKDF (reference sequence). Sequenced by immunoSEQ multiplex PCR; TCRdb stores in-frame clones only, minus some. The sample has 6,000 to 8,000 clones, 76% seen once. The V call is TRBV15, the J call TRBJ2-5; D is unclear. Source material: formalin-fixed, paraffin-embedded tissue. The receptor was isolated from a male donor with melanoma. CDR3 in DNA: TGTGCCACCAGCAGAGTCGATCACAGCAACCAAGAGACCCAGTACTTC. Translation gives CATSRVDHSNQETQYF.